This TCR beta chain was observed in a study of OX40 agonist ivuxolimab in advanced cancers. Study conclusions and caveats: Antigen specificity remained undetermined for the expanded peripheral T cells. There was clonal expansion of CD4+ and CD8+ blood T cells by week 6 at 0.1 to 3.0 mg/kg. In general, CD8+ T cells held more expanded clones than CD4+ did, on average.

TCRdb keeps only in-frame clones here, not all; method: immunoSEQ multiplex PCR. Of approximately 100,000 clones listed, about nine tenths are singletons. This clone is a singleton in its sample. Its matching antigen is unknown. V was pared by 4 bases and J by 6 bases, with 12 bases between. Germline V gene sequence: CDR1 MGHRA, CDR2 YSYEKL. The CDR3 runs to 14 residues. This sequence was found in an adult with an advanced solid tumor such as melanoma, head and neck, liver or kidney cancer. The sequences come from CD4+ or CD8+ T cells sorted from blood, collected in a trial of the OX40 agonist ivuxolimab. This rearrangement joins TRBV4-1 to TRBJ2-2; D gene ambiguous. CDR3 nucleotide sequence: TGCGCCAGCAGCCGATTAGAGAGGTCCGGGGAGCTGTTTTTT. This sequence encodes CASSRLERSGELFF.